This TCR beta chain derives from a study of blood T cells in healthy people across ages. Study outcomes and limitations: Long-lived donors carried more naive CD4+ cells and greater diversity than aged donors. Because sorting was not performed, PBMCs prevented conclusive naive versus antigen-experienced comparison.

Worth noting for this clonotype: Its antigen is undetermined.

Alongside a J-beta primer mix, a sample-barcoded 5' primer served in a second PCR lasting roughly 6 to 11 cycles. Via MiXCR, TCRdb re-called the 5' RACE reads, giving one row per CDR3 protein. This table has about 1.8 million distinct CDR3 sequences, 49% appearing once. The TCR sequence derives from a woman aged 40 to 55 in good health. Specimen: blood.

DNA of the CDR3: TGTGCCAGCAGCCCTGGGACTAGCGGGGTCACAGATACGCAGTATTTT. Translated: CASSPGTSGVTDTQYF. The chain carries TRBV11-3 and TRBJ2-3, with TRBD2 matching over 13 bases. The CDR3 spans 16 residues. J was trimmed by 2 bases and V by 5 bases; bases with no gene match: 4. The V gene's germline CDR1 is SGHNT and CDR2 YENEEA.